The rows below give T cell receptor beta chains drawn from one sample of a study of spatial heterogeneity in lung cancer. Each CDR3 protein gets one entry after TCRdb re-called the 5' RACE reads with MiXCR. This sample has 5,700 or so distinct CDR3 sequences, with under 30% found just once. This specimen consisted of lung tumor tissue, obtained at surgery. These TCRs come from a male donor with early-stage non-small cell lung cancer. CDR3s include the opening cysteine and the closing phenylalanine or tryptophan. The D gene is left open where the match is weak. Expanded clones get a size class; other rows say once, few or many, or leave the size out.

j_gene	d_gene	v_gene	abundance	CDR3nt	CDR3aa
TRBJ2-2	-	TRBV7-3	medium-sized	TGTGCCAGCAGCCTACGGGGGGCCTCCGGGGAGCTGTTTTTT	CASSLRGASGELFF
TRBJ1-1	-	TRBV7-6	medium-sized	TGTGCCAGCAGCTTCGGACCTCACACTGAAGCTTTCTTT	CASSFGPHTEAFF
TRBJ2-5	-	TRBV12-3/TRBV12-4	-	TGTGCCAGCACTCTAGGGGGGACAGAGACCCAGTACTTC	CASTLGGTETQYF
TRBJ2-2	-	TRBV4-1	few	TGCGCCAGCAGCCAAGATCCGGGATACACCGGGGAGCTGTTTTTT	CASSQDPGYTGELFF
TRBJ2-5	TRBD2	TRBV6-2/TRBV6-3	-	TGTGCCAGCATCCTAGCGGGAGCGAGGCAAGAGACCCAGTACTTC	CASILAGARQETQYF
TRBJ2-7	-	TRBV7-6	-	TGTGCCAGCAGCTTAGCCCTCGGGACACCCCTCGAGCAGTACTTC	CASSLALGTPLEQYF
TRBJ2-1	-	TRBV12-3/TRBV12-4	large	TGTGCCAGCAGTCCCGGGCCATTTACGCGATACAATGAGCAGTTCTTC	CASSPGPFTRYNEQFF
TRBJ2-7	TRBD1	TRBV5-6	many	TGTGCCAGCAACTTCGAAGGGACAGGCTACGAGCAGTACTTC	CASNFEGTGYEQYF
TRBJ2-3	-	TRBV20-1	-	TGCAGTGCTAGAGCCCCAGGGGGGTCAGATACGCAGTATTTT	CSARAPGGSDTQYF
TRBJ2-1	TRBD2	TRBV6-6	medium-sized	TGTGCCAGCAGTTACTCGAGGGCTAGCGGCAATGAGCAGTTCTTC	CASSYSRASGNEQFF
TRBJ2-7	-	TRBV12-3/TRBV12-4	-	TGTGCCAGCAGTTTTGAGAGCGCTTCCTACGAGCAGTACTTC	CASSFESASYEQYF
TRBJ2-7	TRBD1	TRBV4-2	-	TGTGCCAGCAGCTCTCGGGGACAGCTCTTCTACGAGCAGTACTTC	CASSSRGQLFYEQYF
TRBJ2-1	TRBD2	TRBV7-8	-	TGTGCCAGCAGCCTCTACCTAGCGGTTACAGCTGAGCAGTTCTTC	CASSLYLAVTAEQFF
TRBJ2-3	TRBD2	TRBV29-1	-	TGCAGCGTTGAAGGGACTAGCGGGAGGAATACGCAGTATTTT	CSVEGTSGRNTQYF
TRBJ2-1	-	TRBV9	medium-sized	TGTGCCAGCAGCGTAGCTGGGATAGGTACGAATGAGCAGTTCTTC	CASSVAGIGTNEQFF
TRBJ2-7	TRBD2	TRBV29-1	few	TGCGAAAGGGCGGGAGAAGGGTACGAGCAGTACTTC	CERAGEGYEQYF
TRBJ1-6	TRBD1	TRBV10-3	many	TGTGCCATTAAGGACAGGGTTGGGTCACCCCTCCACTTT	CAIKDRVGSPLHF
TRBJ2-7	-	TRBV23-1	medium-sized	TGCGCCAGCCCAGGGGCAGATTGGAGCTCCTACGAGCAGTACTTC	CASPGADWSSYEQYF
TRBJ2-5	-	TRBV9	medium-sized	TGTGCCAGCAGCGTAACCAGCGGTCGAGCTGAGACCCAGTACTTC	CASSVTSGRAETQYF
TRBJ2-3	-	TRBV6-5	few	TGTGCCAGCAGTTACTCGAAGGGGTCAGATACGCAGTATTTT	CASSYSKGSDTQYF
TRBJ2-3	-	TRBV5-1	medium-sized	TGCGCCAGCATGATGGGAGGCAGCACAGATACGCAGTATTTT	CASMMGGSTDTQYF
TRBJ2-1	-	TRBV7-3	medium-sized	TGTGCCAGCAGCTTAAGCCAAGGGAGCTCCTACAATGAGCAGTTCTTC	CASSLSQGSSYNEQFF
TRBJ2-1	-	TRBV5-4	medium-sized	TGTGCCAGCAGCCCCCCGGGATTTGTCTCGGTGGGTGAGCAGTTCTTC	CASSPPGFVSVGEQFF
TRBJ2-2	TRBD1	TRBV12-3/TRBV12-4	few	TGTGCCAGCAGCCGGGGACAGGGCACCAGGGAGCTGTTTTTT	CASSRGQGTRELFF
TRBJ2-1	-	TRBV28	many	TGTGCCAGCGGATCGACTGAGCAGTTCTTC	CASGSTEQFF
TRBJ2-3	TRBD2	TRBV3-1	-	TGTGCCAGCAGCCAAATGCCGGGACTAGCGGGAGCGGGAGATACGCAGTATTTT	CASSQMPGLAGAGDTQYF
TRBJ2-2	-	TRBV28	-	TGTGCCAGCAGTTTAGAAGAGATCCGGGAGCTGTTTTTT	CASSLEEIRELFF
TRBJ1-1	-	TRBV28	medium-sized	TGTGCCAGCAGCAGGGCTCCCACTGAAGCTTTCTTT	CASSRAPTEAFF
TRBJ1-2	-	TRBV7-9	medium-sized	TGTGCCAGCAGCTTACTTTATGGCTACACCTTC	CASSLLYGYTF
TRBJ2-5	-	TRBV5-1	-	TGCGCCAGCAGCTTGGGACTAGGGGGTGTAGAGACCCAGTACTTC	CASSLGLGGVETQYF
TRBJ2-1	TRBD2	TRBV28	many	TGTGCCAGCAGCACCGGGACTAGCGGGGTAAATGAGCAGTTCTTC	CASSTGTSGVNEQFF
TRBJ2-7	-	TRBV21-1	-	TGTGCCAGCAGCGTCCGGACAGGCCTAGACTACGAGCAGTACTTC	CASSVRTGLDYEQYF
TRBJ2-5	TRBD2	TRBV12-3/TRBV12-4	many	TGTGCCAGCAGTCTAGCGGGAGGGCCTTGGCAAGAGACCCAGTACTTC	CASSLAGGPWQETQYF
TRBJ2-3	TRBD1	TRBV7-9	many	TGTGCCAGCAGTCCTCTCGGGGACAGTTTATCATCCCTAGCCGCTTTT	CASSPLGDSLSSLAAF
TRBJ2-3	-	TRBV12-3/TRBV12-4	few	TGTGCCAGCACCCTGGCCCAACCTAGCACAGATACGCAGTATTTT	CASTLAQPSTDTQYF
TRBJ2-2	-	TRBV3-1	-	TGTGCCAGCAGTCCGACACGGGTGAGGACCGGGGAGCTGTTTTTT	CASSPTRVRTGELFF
TRBJ2-7	-	TRBV6-2/TRBV6-3	few	TGTGCCAGCAGTTACGGGTTTGGGGCCGCCGCTGGGGAGCAGTACTTC	CASSYGFGAAAGEQYF
TRBJ2-1	TRBD2	TRBV7-9	-	TGTGCCAGCAGTCCCACTAGCGGTGAGCAGTTCTTC	CASSPTSGEQFF
TRBJ1-5	TRBD1	TRBV28	-	TGTGCCGGGTCCACAGGGGGCGCGGAGCCCCAGCATTTT	CAGSTGGAEPQHF
TRBJ2-7	-	TRBV21-1	-	TGTGCCAGCAGCAAAGGGGATAGCGGGATCTCCACCTACGAGCAGTACTTC	CASSKGDSGISTYEQYF
TRBJ1-2	-	TRBV20-1	medium-sized	TGCAGTGCTAGATGGCCCGGCTACACCTTC	CSARWPGYTF
TRBJ2-5	-	TRBV6-5	once	TGTGCCAGCACTCCACCGGGGCAAGAGACCCAGTACTTC	CASTPPGQETQYF
TRBJ1-1	-	TRBV5-5	medium-sized	TGTGCCAGCAGCTTGGCCGGCGGGAATGAAGCTTTCTTT	CASSLAGGNEAFF
TRBJ2-7	TRBD2	TRBV28	-	TGTGCCAGCAGTTTATCACGGGAGGGCCGGTTTGGGGAGCAGTACTTC	CASSLSREGRFGEQYF
TRBJ2-1	TRBD2	TRBV7-9	medium-sized	TGTGCCAGCAGCGTTAGCGGGACCTCCTACAATGAGCAGTTCTTC	CASSVSGTSYNEQFF
TRBJ2-2	-	TRBV19	medium-sized	TGTGCCAGTAGTATCGGCGTTAACACCGGGGAGCTGTTTTTT	CASSIGVNTGELFF
TRBJ2-2	TRBD2	TRBV5-1	medium-sized	TGCGCCAGCAGCTTGGTGGGACTAGTTCCCGGGGAGCTGTTTTTT	CASSLVGLVPGELFF
TRBJ1-2	-	TRBV5-1	many	TGCGCCAGCAGCCCGGAACAGGGTAACTATGGCTACACCTTC	CASSPEQGNYGYTF
TRBJ2-7	TRBD1	TRBV5-1	medium-sized	TGCGCCAGCAGCGCGGAACAGGGGAAGTACGAGCAGTACTTC	CASSAEQGKYEQYF
TRBJ2-5	TRBD2	TRBV5-4	large	TGTGCCAGCAGCTTCGGGTCGACTAGCGGGAGAGAGACCCAGTACTTC	CASSFGSTSGRETQYF
TRBJ2-5	-	TRBV20-1	few	TGCAGTGCCCCCCCCACAGGGATCCAAGAGACCCAGTACTTC	CSAPPTGIQETQYF
TRBJ2-1	-	TRBV30	-	TGTGCCTGGAGAGTGAGCGGCTCCTACAATGAGCAGTTCTTC	CAWRVSGSYNEQFF
TRBJ2-2	-	TRBV18	once	TGTGCCAGCTCACCACTGGGGCAGTCCTTCGGCGGGGAGCTGTTTTTT	CASSPLGQSFGGELFF
TRBJ2-1	-	TRBV7-7	few	TGTGCTATGGGTAAACTAGTCTACAATGAGCAGTTCTTC	CAMGKLVYNEQFF